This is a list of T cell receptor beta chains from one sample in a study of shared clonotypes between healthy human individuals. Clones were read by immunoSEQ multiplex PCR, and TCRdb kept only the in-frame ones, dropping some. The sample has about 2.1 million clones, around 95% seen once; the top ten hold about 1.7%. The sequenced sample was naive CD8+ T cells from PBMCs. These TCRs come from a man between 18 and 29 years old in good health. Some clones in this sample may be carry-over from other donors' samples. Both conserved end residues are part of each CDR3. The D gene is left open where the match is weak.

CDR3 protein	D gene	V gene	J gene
CASSTEGERSTEAFF	.	TRBV19	TRBJ1-1
CASSSGRLRTENTGELFF	.	TRBV19	TRBJ2-2
CASSLGSGSLTF	.	TRBV27	TRBJ1-2
CASRDLERESLTREQYF	TRBD2	TRBV28	TRBJ2-7
CASSAFRDRDHTEAFF	TRBD1	TRBV25-1	TRBJ1-1
CASSVTPEYEQFF	.	TRBV9	TRBJ2-1
CASSLPEGSTDSYF	.	TRBV2	TRBJ2-3
CASSSVRGGLAAYNEQFF	TRBD2	TRBV5-4	TRBJ2-1
CASSLFKRDTQYF	.	TRBV5-6	TRBJ2-3
CASSNKNQTVNYGYTF	.	TRBV9	TRBJ1-2
CASSRLDSGNTIYF	.	TRBV7-6	TRBJ1-3
CASSSSMEQETQYF	.	TRBV28	TRBJ2-5
CASSFGLASNSYNEQFF	TRBD2	TRBV27	TRBJ2-1
CASSLEGWRGRQPQHF	TRBD1	TRBV7-6	TRBJ1-5
CASSYSLGENTGELFF	.	TRBV27	TRBJ2-2
CAWSVRGRVTGNTIYF	.	TRBV30	TRBJ1-3
CASSPARTGQDTDTQYF	TRBD1	TRBV4-3	TRBJ2-3
CASSPMGGYEQYF	.	TRBV9	TRBJ2-7
CASSLRAGLAYNEQFF	TRBD2	TRBV4-1	TRBJ2-1
CASSLGPTGLSYEQYF	.	TRBV7-2	TRBJ2-7
CASSKGQIHYEQYF	.	TRBV27	TRBJ2-7
CASSPWGPQHF	.	TRBV28	TRBJ1-5
CASSEVRGHGEKLFF	.	TRBV2	TRBJ1-4
CASSAVRGDGYTF	.	TRBV25-1	TRBJ1-2
CATSRPGLVSEQFF	TRBD2	TRBV15	TRBJ2-1
CASSVSSGGGTDTQYF	TRBD2	TRBV9	TRBJ2-3
CASSPRQGDSYEQYF	TRBD1	TRBV28	TRBJ2-7
CASTNETGLALGPQHF	.	TRBV7-8	TRBJ1-5
CASSLKSSGTRSYNEQFF	TRBD2	TRBV11-2	TRBJ2-1
CASSVGTSTDEQFF	TRBD2	TRBV9	TRBJ2-1
CASSFGTSWRNEQFF	TRBD2	TRBV5-4	TRBJ2-1
CASSLAGEAFF	.	TRBV5-1	TRBJ1-1
CASSLTSGKYNEQFF	TRBD2	TRBV27	TRBJ2-1
CASSLVEGSYEQYF	.	TRBV7-2	TRBJ2-7
CASSPTPVAGGYTF	.	TRBV5-6	TRBJ1-2
CASSKDRPGGYTF	.	TRBV4-3	TRBJ1-2
CATSRDLPLPASSYEQYF	.	TRBV15	TRBJ2-7
CASSLARQLSSYNEQFF	.	TRBV5-1	TRBJ2-1
CASSPPSSLTDTQYF	.	TRBV5-6	TRBJ2-3
CASSQGGVGRTEAFF	.	TRBV7-6	TRBJ1-1
CASSLEGGFNQPQHF	.	TRBV5-1	TRBJ1-5
CASKTELRGNEQFF	.	TRBV27	TRBJ2-1
CASRRTGAGTGELFF	TRBD1	TRBV28	TRBJ2-2
CASRRDRGRGAFF	TRBD1	TRBV28	TRBJ1-1
CASSPPGTAPWGYTF	.	TRBV28	TRBJ1-2
CASSLAGTSGRDNYEQYF	TRBD2	TRBV7-9	TRBJ2-7
CASSIDGYGYTF	.	TRBV19	TRBJ1-2
CASSLDTGATVEQYF	.	TRBV11-1	TRBJ2-7
CATSPGAGVPNEQFF	.	TRBV15	TRBJ2-1
CASSSGGRGTEAFF	TRBD1	TRBV5-6	TRBJ1-1
CATSGLAGVADTQYF	TRBD2	TRBV15	TRBJ2-3
CASSPTSGTYEQYF	TRBD2	TRBV5-4	TRBJ2-7
CASSSPDREKLFF	.	TRBV6-5	TRBJ1-4
CASSQARGRHQPQHF	TRBD1	TRBV4-1	TRBJ1-5
CASSQARAGETEAFF	.	TRBV4-2	TRBJ1-1